This T cell receptor (beta chain) was sequenced for a study of blood T cell repertoires in COVID-19. Study-wide background: The origin of the acute and convalescent COVID-19 samples was the United States, Italy and Spain. The analysed material was cDNA or gDNA that came from T cells, B-cell-depleted T cells, or PBMCs.

In the source study's methods: Estimation of nucleated cell counts was performed using reference gene primer amplification. TCRdb's table, derived via immunoSEQ multiplex PCR, lists solely in-frame clones and lacks some. That table supplies the V and J calls and clone size; D and trimming were determined from the DNA. The sample gives 62,000 or so clones, approximately 78% of which show up once; approximately 15% is in the top ten. CDR3 size: 17 residues. The germline V gene encodes CDR1 MGHRA and CDR2 YSYEKL. V trimming: 4 bases; J trimming: 2 bases; junction bases outside the gene matches: 11. V and J are TRBV4-1 and TRBJ2-3, with 8 positions matching TRBD2. The source is a man between 60 and 75 years old with COVID-19, enrolled during active disease. What was sequenced was peripheral blood. For the CDR3, the DNA is TGCGCCAGCAGCCGGACTAGCCGGGGGGGAATCACAGATACGCAGTATTTT. Protein sequence: CASSRTSRGGITDTQYF.